Listed below are T cell receptor beta chains from one sample, sequenced in a study of blood T cell repertoires in COVID-19. Profiled with immunoSEQ multiplex PCR; TCRdb holds only in-frame clones, not every one. The table shows hundreds of thousands of clones, with about nine tenths occurring only once. The sequenced sample consisted of peripheral blood. These receptors came from a man aged 18 to 30 with active or convalescent COVID-19. CDR3s include the opening cysteine and the closing phenylalanine or tryptophan. Fields, in order: CDR3 protein, CDR3 DNA, clone size, D gene, J gene, V gene. The D gene is left open where the match is weak. Clone size is shown for a subset of rows, as once, few, many or a class of expanded clone.

CSVEFETGAEQYF | TGCAGCGTTGAATTTGAGACAGGGGCCGAGCAGTACTTC | - | TRBD1 | TRBJ2-7 | TRBV29-1
CASRGGFGGSHTGELFF | TGTGCCAGCAGGGGCGGTTTCGGCGGGAGTCACACCGGGGAGCTGTTTTTT | once | TRBD2 | TRBJ2-2 | TRBV5-4
CASSQDNYGYTF | TGTGCCAGCAGCCAGGATAACTATGGCTACACCTTC | - | - | TRBJ1-2 | TRBV6-5
CASSEGTSGSLTYEQYF | TGTGCCAGCAGTGAAGGTACTAGCGGGAGTCTGACCTACGAGCAGTACTTC | - | TRBD2 | TRBJ2-7 | TRBV6-1
CASRPGQGNSYEQYF | TGTGCCAGCAGGCCGGGACAGGGGAACTCCTACGAGCAGTACTTC | - | TRBD1 | TRBJ2-7 | TRBV11-2
CASSIADRGYEQYF | TGTGCCAGTAGTATAGCGGACAGGGGGTACGAGCAGTACTTC | - | TRBD1 | TRBJ2-7 | TRBV19
CASSPPKGQGTYEQYF | TGTGCCAGCTCACCACCAAAGGGACAGGGAACCTACGAGCAGTACTTC | - | TRBD1 | TRBJ2-7 | TRBV18
CASSYGLAGSTDTQYF | TGTGCCAGCAGTTACGGACTAGCGGGGAGCACAGATACGCAGTATTTT | - | TRBD2 | TRBJ2-3 | TRBV27
CASSLSNEQFF | TGTGCCAGCAGCCTTAGTAATGAGCAGTTCTTC | - | - | TRBJ2-1 | TRBV11-2
CAISESGGNQETQYF | TGTGCCATCAGTGAGTCAGGCGGGAATCAAGAGACCCAGTACTTC | - | - | TRBJ2-5 | TRBV10-3
CASSSPGSSGANVLTF | TGTGCCAGTAGTTCCCCTGGGAGCTCTGGGGCCAACGTCCTGACTTTC | - | - | TRBJ2-6 | TRBV19
CASGRTSGEQYF | TGTGCCAGCGGCAGGACTAGCGGCGAGCAGTACTTC | - | TRBD2 | TRBJ2-7 | TRBV6-5
CASKATENTEAFF | TGTGCCAGCAAGGCGACAGAGAACACTGAAGCTTTCTTT | - | - | TRBJ1-1 | TRBV6-5
CASSLRQRGNTGELFF | TGTGCCAGCAGCTTAAGGCAGCGGGGGAACACCGGGGAGCTGTTTTTT | - | TRBD2 | TRBJ2-2 | TRBV7-3
CASSPSVPAGVYEQFF | TGTGCCAGCAGCCCCTCAGTTCCAGCGGGAGTATATGAGCAGTTCTTC | - | TRBD2 | TRBJ2-1 | TRBV5-5
CSVGQVQETQYF | TGCAGCGTTGGGCAGGTTCAAGAGACCCAGTACTTC | - | - | TRBJ2-5 | TRBV29-1
CASSLSWLAGSYNEQFF | TGTGCCAGCAGTTTATCATGGCTAGCGGGTTCCTACAATGAGCAGTTCTTC | once | TRBD2 | TRBJ2-1 | TRBV27
CATSTGSNEKLFF | TGTGCCACCAGCACGGGGTCGAATGAAAAACTGTTTTTT | - | - | TRBJ1-4 | TRBV15
CASSREGSGNTIYF | TGTGCCAGCAGCCGGGAGGGGTCTGGAAACACCATATATTTT | - | - | TRBJ1-3 | TRBV7-9
CASSFRSIGLQGYTF | TGTGCCAGCAGTTTTCGATCAATCGGGTTGCAAGGCTACACCTTC | - | - | TRBJ1-2 | TRBV28
CASSQGLAGGIDTQYF | TGTGCCAGCAGTCAGGGACTAGCGGGAGGAATAGATACGCAGTATTTT | - | TRBD2 | TRBJ2-3 | TRBV27
CSVQGQGRYEQYF | TGCAGCGTTCAGGGACAGGGCCGTTACGAGCAGTACTTC | few | TRBD1 | TRBJ2-7 | TRBV29-1
CASSLMGQTTEAFF | TGTGCCAGCAGCCTTATGGGACAGACCACTGAAGCTTTCTTT | - | TRBD1 | TRBJ1-1 | TRBV7-9
CASSTSGVLVRNEQYF | TGTGCCAGCAGCACCTCCGGAGTCTTGGTAAGGAACGAGCAGTACTTC | - | - | TRBJ2-7 | TRBV7-8
CASSTGVAGNQPQHF | TGTGCCAGCAGCACAGGGGTTGCGGGCAATCAGCCCCAGCATTTT | few | TRBD1 | TRBJ1-5 | TRBV27
CASSAPGTGPEAFF | TGTGCCAGCAGCGCCCCCGGGACTGGTCCTGAAGCTTTCTTT | - | - | TRBJ1-1 | TRBV28
CASTNTGANSPLHF | TGTGCCAGCACCAACACAGGGGCGAACTCACCCCTCCACTTT | - | TRBD1 | TRBJ1-6 | TRBV11-2
CASSDRGLKPQHF | TGTGCCAGCAGTGACAGGGGTTTGAAGCCCCAGCATTTT | - | - | TRBJ1-5 | TRBV6-1
CASRYYTGEGTEAFF | TGTGCCAGCAGATATTATACAGGGGAAGGCACTGAAGCTTTCTTT | - | TRBD1 | TRBJ1-1 | TRBV11-2
CSVEENTNTEAFF | TGCAGCGTTGAAGAGAACACGAACACTGAAGCTTTCTTT | - | - | TRBJ1-1 | TRBV29-1
CASSVNPRDRGLIRGNEQFF | TGTGCCAGCAGCGTCAACCCCCGGGACAGGGGGCTGATACGGGGGAATGAGCAGTTCTTC | - | TRBD1 | TRBJ2-1 | TRBV9
CASSPSVHPNAPLHF | TGTGCCAGCTCACCAAGCGTCCACCCGAATGCACCCCTCCACTTT | - | - | TRBJ1-6 | TRBV18
CASSYGQGRRSQYF | TGTGCCAGCAGCTACGGACAGGGGCGGAGGTCCCAGTACTTC | once | TRBD1 | TRBJ2-5 | TRBV7-2
CASSPDRVYGYTF | TGTGCCAGCAGCCCGGACAGGGTATATGGCTACACCTTC | - | TRBD1 | TRBJ1-2 | TRBV7-8
CASSLNSELSTDTQYF | TGTGCCAGCAGCCTCAACAGTGAACTCAGCACAGATACGCAGTATTTT | - | - | TRBJ2-3 | TRBV5-4